The entry below describes one T cell receptor beta chain. By how much of the sample it makes up, this clonotype is medium-sized (0.01 to 0.1%). Its antigen remains undetermined. The sample holds no much larger clone one base away, and base qualities are not on file. Libraries were constructed by RT-PCR. Sequenced on an Illumina MiSeq. Starting from the raw public reads, TCRdb applied fastp trimming at Q25, assembled clones with MiXCR and retained in-frame beta chains. Rows merge per CDR3 protein into single entries with the most common DNA and genes. The sample contains some 3,500 distinct CDR3 sequences, roughly 6.4% of them found a single time. The ten largest make up approximately 15% of the sample. The data originate from a study of immune reconstitution after stem cell transplant in scleroderma (dated by TCRdb to about 2017). The germline ends are 11 bases apart after V is trimmed by 0 bases and J by 5 bases. Reading the germline V gene gives CDR1 MNHEY and CDR2 SVGAGI. Taken from cysteine to phenylalanine, the CDR3 has 15 residues. Just CDR3 DNA is preserved here, 45 bases in frame from base 1.

This receptor was taken from a female donor with systemic sclerosis. Donor details come from another sample of the same person, matched by shared clones. The material was obtained before or after autologous hematopoietic stem cell transplantation (not recorded which). The receptor chain draws on TRBV6-5 and TRBJ2-1; too little of a D gene remains to name it. The CDR3 region has the sequence CASSYSATVNNEQFF. The DNA reads as follows: TGTGCCAGCAGTTACTCAGCGACGGTCAACAATGAGCAGTTCTTC.